A selection of T cell receptor beta chains follows, all from one sample in a study of cytomegalovirus exposure and HLA in healthy donors. Sequenced by immunoSEQ multiplex PCR; TCRdb stores in-frame clones only, minus some. The sample lists fewer than 120,000 clones; 76% were seen once. The source material was PBMCs. These receptors were taken from a young man in good health and CMV-seropositive. The CDR3 runs from the conserved cysteine through the conserved F or W. The D gene is left open where the match is weak. Clone size, where shown, is once, few, many, or a class for clones that have expanded.

TGTGCCAGCAGTTCGGACAGGGGGGCCCAGCATTTT | CASSSDRGAQHF | TRBV28 | - | TRBD1 | TRBJ1-5
TGTGCCAGCAGTTTAATCCCAGGCTATACCTACGAGCAGTACTTC | CASSLIPGYTYEQYF | TRBV27 | - | - | TRBJ2-7
TGTGCCAGCAGCGCGGGCTGGGGTGAGCAGTTCTTC | CASSAGWGEQFF | TRBV5-6 | - | - | TRBJ2-1
TGTGCCAGCAGCTTGGGGGGCACCGGGGAGCTGTTTTTT | CASSLGGTGELFF | TRBV7-6 | once | - | TRBJ2-2
TGCAGCGTTGATAAAGCTAGCGGGGGGGCCGGTGAGACCCAGTACTTC | CSVDKASGGAGETQYF | TRBV29-1 | - | TRBD2 | TRBJ2-5
TGCGCCAGCGCGCGGGCGGGGGGGCGTTCACCAGATACGCAGTATTTT | CASARAGGRSPDTQYF | TRBV5-1 | once | TRBD2 | TRBJ2-3
TGCGCCAGCAGCCTTGTTGACAGGGATTATGGCTACACCTTC | CASSLVDRDYGYTF | TRBV4-1 | - | TRBD1 | TRBJ1-2
TGTGCCAGCAGTTATGAGCCCGGGACAGAGTATGGCTACACCTTC | CASSYEPGTEYGYTF | TRBV6-5 | - | TRBD1 | TRBJ1-2
TGTGCCAGCATGGGGTGGGGGGGTCGGGCCAACGTCCTGACTTTC | CASMGWGGRANVLTF | TRBV27 | - | TRBD2 | TRBJ2-6
TGTGCCATCAGTGAGGACAGGGTAGGACAGCCCCAGCATTTT | CAISEDRVGQPQHF | TRBV10-3 | - | TRBD1 | TRBJ1-5
TGTGCCAGCACTGGCCTGAACACTGAAGCTTTCTTT | CASTGLNTEAFF | TRBV6-5 | - | - | TRBJ1-1
TGTGCCAGCAGCTCAATGCGACAGGGTTCCACTGAAGCTTTCTTT | CASSSMRQGSTEAFF | TRBV7-8 | - | TRBD1 | TRBJ1-1
TGTGCCAGCAGCTCGGGACAGGGTAGCGGGGAGCTGTTTTTT | CASSSGQGSGELFF | TRBV7-2 | - | TRBD1 | TRBJ2-2
TGTGCCAGCAGCTCACCGGACCTTCCCGCGGGCACCGGGGAGCTGTTTTTT | CASSSPDLPAGTGELFF | TRBV5-8 | - | - | TRBJ2-2
TGTGCCAGCAGCGTAGGGGTGGCGGGGGCTACCGGGGAGCTGTTTTTT | CASSVGVAGATGELFF | TRBV9 | few | - | TRBJ2-2
TGTGCCAGCGAAGGGGAGGGGGTTGAAGCTTCCTTT | CASEGEGVEASF | TRBV19 | - | - | TRBJ1-1
TGCAGCGTTGAAGCTGGACAGGGGGTGGCTGGGGCCAACGTCCTGACTTTC | CSVEAGQGVAGANVLTF | TRBV29-1 | - | TRBD1 | TRBJ2-6
TGTGCCAGCAGTCTAGGGACAGCCGTACAAGGAAACACCATATATTTT | CASSLGTAVQGNTIYF | TRBV28 | few | TRBD1 | TRBJ1-3
TGTGCCAGTAGTGACAGGGGCCTTTGGTACGAGCAGTACTTC | CASSDRGLWYEQYF | TRBV19 | few | TRBD1 | TRBJ2-7
TGTGCCAGCAGTTTAATGGGACAGGGCGTCCGGGACTATAGCAATCAGCCCCAGCATTTT | CASSLMGQGVRDYSNQPQHF | TRBV28 | - | TRBD1 | TRBJ1-5
TGCGCCAGCAGCGTATCGACTAGCGGGGGCTACAATGAGCAGTTCTTC | CASSVSTSGGYNEQFF | TRBV4-1 | - | TRBD2 | TRBJ2-1
TGTGCCAGCAGCCTCAGACAGGTATCTTCACCCCTCCACTTT | CASSLRQVSSPLHF | TRBV5-6 | - | - | TRBJ1-6